One and the same sample provided the 21 T cell receptor beta chains below, sequenced in a study of patients and donors after allogeneic stem cell transplantation. MiXCR, applied by TCRdb to the RT-PCR reads, yields one record per CDR3 protein. The sample has 400,000 to 500,000 distinct CDR3 sequences; roughly 17% are singletons. Sequencing was carried out using blood, either unsorted or a sorted T cell fraction (not recorded which). The receptors were gathered from a human donor who was either an allogeneic HSCT recipient or a stem cell or donor lymphocyte infusion donor (not recorded which). It is not recorded whose cells these are; they may come from a transplant donor.

The V call is TRBV20-1, the J call TRBJ2-3, with TRBD1 as a possible D gene (5 bases). Germline V gives CDR1 DFQATT, CDR2 SNEGSKA (reference sequence). Trimming cost V 2 bases and J 4 bases, with 13 bases left between them. The CDR3 spans 14 residues. CDR3 loop: CSARTSGLPDTQYF. The CDR3 bases are TGCAGTGCTAGAACCTCAGGGCTCCCAGATACGCAGTATTTT.

Ten or more counts support this clonotype. The chain carries TRBV14 and TRBJ2-1, with TRBD2 matching over 9 bases. From germline, CDR1 is SGHDN and CDR2 FVKESK. The V and J ends lost 3 bases and 3 bases, in that order; junction bases with no gene match: 3. The CDR3 length is 15 residues. The CDR3 spells CASSHLTSGYNEQFF. CDR3 DNA sequence: TGTGCCAGCAGCCATTTGACTAGCGGCTACAATGAGCAGTTCTTC.

This clonotype has only a few counts. The V and J genes are TRBV6-1 and TRBJ1-2, with D maybe TRBD1 (6 bases). The CDR3 extends over 14 amino acids. The V end was cut by 6 bases, the J end by 7 bases, with 18 bases between. Germline CDR1 and CDR2: MNHNS and SASEGT. The CDR3 coding sequence is TGTGCCAGCAGCCGAGGACAGAAGAGGTTTGGCTACACCTTC. This gives the protein CASSRGQKRFGYTF.

This chain joins TRBV4-3 and TRBJ1-2; 11 bases agree with TRBD1. J gave up 7 bases and V 1 base, and 8 bases lay outside the gene matches. The CDR3 extends over 16 amino acids. The germline V gene encodes CDR1 LGHNA and CDR2 YSLEER. As DNA, the CDR3 is TGCGCCAGCAGCCAAGTTTTGGGACAGGGGGTAGGTGGCTACACCTTC. Translation gives CASSQVLGQGVGGYTF.

This clonotype was observed a few times. The gene calls are TRBV7-3 and TRBJ2-7, with 9 bases matching TRBD2. The CDR3 sequence is 15 residues long. V trimming: 1 base; J trimming: 1 base; junction bases outside the gene matches: 2. CDR1 and CDR2 (germline): SGHTA, FQGTGA. CDR3 sequence: CASSLKTSGSYEQYF. The CDR3 region has the DNA TGTGCCAGCAGCTTAAAGACTAGCGGATCCTACGAGCAGTACTTC.

CDR3 DNA sequence: TGCGCCAGCAGCTTCAGGGACTCTGGGGCCAACGTCCTGACTTTC. As protein: CASSFRDSGANVLTF. The chain recombines TRBV5-1 with TRBJ2-6, with a possible D match to TRBD1 (5 bases). The CDR3 loop spans 15 amino acids. Trimming shortened V by 2 bases and J by 0 bases, and 6 bases separated the two germline ends. CDR1 SGHRS and CDR2 YFSETQ come from the germline V gene.

The genes are TRBV9 and TRBJ1-5, with D maybe TRBD1 (6 bases). Trimming left V 3 bases short and J 7 bases short, with 11 bases between. Germline-derived CDR1 and CDR2 are SGDLS and YYNGEE. The CDR3 covers 13 residues. The CDR3 sequence: CASSGTGKQPQHF. DNA of the CDR3: TGTGCCAGCAGCGGTACAGGGAAACAGCCCCAGCATTTT.

J is TRBJ2-2 and V is TRBV18, with D unresolved. The CDR3 has 15 amino acids. Germline V lookup: CDR1 KGHSH, CDR2 LQKENI. Trimming removed 0 bases at V and 4 bases at J, with 9 bases between. CDR3 sequence (DNA): TGTGCCAGCTCACCACCGTTGGCAGGCACCGGGGAGCTGTTTTTT. Translated, it gives CASSPPLAGTGELFF.

This chain connects TRBV7-9 to TRBJ1-4, with D possibly being TRBD1 (6 bases). Germline CDR1 reads SEHNR; CDR2 reads FQNEAQ (reference sequence). V lost 5 bases and J lost 3, with 10 bases in between. This CDR3 is built from 14 residues. CDR3 nucleotides: TGTGCCAGCAGCCCCGGGGGCCCTAATGAAAAACTGTTTTTT. It is translated as CASSPGGPNEKLFF.

The CDR3 loop reads CASRDDRAREQYF. CDR3 DNA sequence: TGTGCCAGCAGGGACGACAGGGCCCGGGAGCAGTACTTC. The chain combines TRBV2 with TRBJ2-7; 7 bases align to TRBD1. Germline V lookup: CDR1 SNHLY, CDR2 FYNNEI. CDR3 size: 13 residues. V was clipped by 6 bases and J by 7 bases; unmatched bases: 9.

The CDR3 sequence: CASSLVGSGHYEQYF. CDR3 nucleotides: TGCGCCAGCAGCCTGGTTGGGAGCGGCCACTACGAGCAGTACTTC. The chain is built from TRBV5-1 and TRBJ2-7; D may be TRBD2 (5 bases). The CDR3 is made up of 15 amino acids. The V and J ends lost 4 bases and 3 bases respectively, with 17 bases between them. Germline V gene lookup returns CDR1 SGHRS and CDR2 YFSETQ.

This clonotype was recorded a few times. V usage is TRBV14 and J usage is TRBJ2-7, with D hard to call. Germline loops: CDR1 SGHDN, CDR2 FVKESK. V lost 4 bases and J 6 bases, leaving 13 bases between the germline ends. This CDR3 is built from 13 residues. CDR3 region: CASSPDGVGEQYF. CDR3 DNA sequence: TGTGCCAGCAGCCCGGACGGTGTGGGCGAGCAGTACTTC.

The chain joins TRBV5-1 to TRBJ2-7; D is perhaps TRBD1 (6 bases). Looked up from germline, CDR1 is SGHRS and CDR2 is YFSETQ. This CDR3 contains 14 residues. V gave up 6 bases and J gave up 6 bases, with 19 bases separating them. The DNA of the CDR3 is TGCGCCAGCAACTACCAGGGGAGTCATATCGAGCAGTACTTC. This codes for CASNYQGSHIEQYF.

This clonotype was found many times. V is TRBV12-3 or TRBV12-4 and J is TRBJ2-1, with D uncertain. The CDR3 contains 16 residues. With 0 bases removed from V and 9 bases from J, the gap between germline ends came to 18 bases. CDR3 DNA sequence: TGTGCCAGCAGTTTAGCGGATGTAGCCCTTAGTGGTGAGCAGTTCTTC. Its protein product is CASSLADVALSGEQFF.

This chain joins TRBV5-6 and TRBJ1-3; D is perhaps TRBD1 (5 bases). Germline loops: CDR1 SGHDT, CDR2 YYEEEE. CDR3 length equals 15 residues. V lost 3 bases to trimming and J lost 3 bases, with 13 bases between them. The DNA of the CDR3 is TGTGCCAGCAGCTCCCTGGGGGTCGGTGGAAACACCATATATTTT. It translates to CASSSLGVGGNTIYF.

This clonotype occurred a few times. V and J are TRBV12-3 or TRBV12-4 and TRBJ1-1, with D unresolved. The CDR3 consists of 13 residues. Trimming removed 2 bases from V and 6 bases from J, with 10 bases in between. This CDR3 reads CASSLKLRAEAFF. In nucleotides, the CDR3 is TGTGCCAGCAGTTTAAAGCTGAGGGCTGAAGCTTTCTTT.

This clonotype was counted a single time. The chain couples TRBV7-2 to TRBJ2-5, with D possibly TRBD1 on 6 matching bases. CDR3 length equals 15 residues. V lost 3 bases and J lost 2, with 13 bases in between. Germline V gene lookup returns CDR1 SGHTA and CDR2 FQGNSA. The CDR3 spells CASSFGGDTQETQYF. CDR3 DNA: TGTGCCAGCAGCTTTGGGGGCGACACGCAAGAGACCCAGTACTTC.

Here the CDR3 DNA reads TGTGCCACCAGTGAACAGGGGAAGGGCACCGGGGAGCTGTTTTTT. This codes for CATSEQGKGTGELFF. The J gene is TRBJ2-2, the V gene TRBV24-1, with TRBD1 matching 7 bases. V was clipped by 4 bases and J by 4 bases; unmatched bases: 5. From germline, CDR1 is KGHDR and CDR2 SFDVKD. The CDR3 runs to 15 residues.

This chain uses TRBV9 with TRBJ2-7; D might be TRBD2 (6 bases). This CDR3 is built from 15 residues. V was pared by 0 bases and J by 2 bases, with 12 bases between. Germline CDR1 SGDLS, CDR2 YYNGEE. This CDR3 reads CASSVDPRGAYEQYF. The CDR3 coding sequence is TGTGCCAGCAGCGTAGACCCGCGGGGCGCCTACGAGCAGTACTTC.

This clonotype was seen at least ten times. In nucleotides, the CDR3 is TGTGCCATCAGGACCTATAGCACAGATACGCAGTATTTT. This gives the protein CAIRTYSTDTQYF. The chain joins TRBV10-3 to TRBJ2-3; no definite D call. The CDR3 length is 13 residues. Trimming cost V 6 bases and J 0 bases, with 7 bases left between them. Germline CDR1 and CDR2: ENHRY and SYGVKD.

The J gene is TRBJ2-2, the V gene TRBV5-1; D uncertain. Germline-derived CDR1 and CDR2 are SGHRS and YFSETQ. This CDR3 comprises 13 residues. V lost 0 bases to trimming and J lost 7 bases, with 7 bases between them. In DNA, the CDR3 is TGCGCCAGCAGCTTGGCCCAAAACGGGGAGCTGTTTTTT. Protein sequence: CASSLAQNGELFF.